The 21 T cell receptor beta chains below come from one sample, sequenced in a study of cytomegalovirus exposure and HLA in healthy donors listed by TCRdb under 2017. Libraries were constructed by the immunoSEQ multiplex PCR assay. For the multiplex PCR, a mixture combining 60 forward primers for TCR Vbeta segments and 13 reverse primers for TCR Jbeta segments was used. TCRdb mirrors the immuneACCESS table, restricted to in-frame sequences. Some clones are absent from its copies; in checked studies, under half trace to an unresolved V gene, and the reason for the others is unknown. The sample yields 150,000 to 200,000 clones; 76% were counted once. The ten largest clones add up to 3% to 4% of the sample. The material sequenced was PBMCs. The receptors derive from a male donor in good health and CMV-seronegative.

J is TRBJ2-1 and V is TRBV7-8; 9 nucleotides align to TRBD2. Trimming cost V 3 bases and J 8 bases; bases outside gene matches: 14. The CDR3 covers 17 residues. CDR1 and CDR2 from the germline V gene are SGHVS and FQNEAQ. The CDR3 protein is CASSFNSGRPQADEQFF. CDR3 bases: TGTGCCAGCAGCTTTAATAGCGGGAGACCACAAGCGGATGAGCAGTTCTTC.

The chain combines TRBV7-2 with TRBJ2-6, with a possible D match to TRBD1 (5 bases). This CDR3 region has 15 residues. CDR1 is SGHTA, CDR2 FQGNSA, per germline. Trimming took 7 bases from V and 0 from J, leaving 10 bases between them. CDR3 DNA: TGTGCCAGCACCCCCAGGGCCTCTGGGGCCAACGTCCTGACTTTC. It specifies CASTPRASGANVLTF.

The rearrangement links TRBV27 to TRBJ2-7; D is perhaps TRBD1 (5 bases). This CDR3 has 15 residues. Trimming removed 5 bases from V and 0 bases from J, with 14 bases in between. CDR1 MNHEY and CDR2 SMNVEV come from the germline V gene (reference sequence). The CDR3 DNA sequence: TGTGCCAGCAGTGCGAGAAAGGGGAACTCCTACGAGCAGTACTTC. It codes for CASSARKGNSYEQYF.

A few counts support this clone. The J gene is TRBJ1-5, the V gene TRBV28; 8 bases line up with TRBD1. Per germline, CDR1 MDHEN and CDR2 SYDVKM. The junction had 9 bases not matched to a gene; V was cut back by 5 bases and J by 0 bases. The CDR3 contains 17 residues. In DNA, the CDR3 is TGTGCCAGCAGTGACCTATACAGGGGGTATAGCAATCAGCCCCAGCATTTT. It translates to CASSDLYRGYSNQPQHF.

The DNA for the CDR3 is TGTGCCAGCAGCTTGGATGGGGCAGGCGAGCAGTACTTC. Amino acid sequence: CASSLDGAGEQYF. The gene calls are TRBV5-6 and TRBJ2-7; tentative D call: TRBD1 (5 bases). The V end was cut by 0 bases, the J end by 6 bases, with 10 bases between. From germline, CDR1 is SGHDT and CDR2 YYEEEE. This CDR3 comprises 13 residues.

The chain couples TRBV4-1 to TRBJ1-5; D remains unclear. In germline, CDR1 is MGHRA, CDR2 YSYEKL. The CDR3 spans 15 residues. V dropped 7 bases and J dropped 0 bases, with 13 bases sitting between them. Here the CDR3 reads CASKLEGDSNQPQHF. The CDR3 DNA follows: TGCGCCAGCAAACTCGAGGGAGATAGCAATCAGCCCCAGCATTTT.

About this clone: Lacking the conserved final phenylalanine or tryptophan, this CDR3 likely reflects a read error. V gene TRBV19 combines with J gene TRBJ2-3; 12 positions agree with TRBD2. V was clipped by 5 bases and J by 4 bases; unmatched bases: 7. CDR3 length equals 16 residues. Per germline, CDR1 LNHDA and CDR2 SQIVND (reference sequence). The CDR3 loop reads CASSAVTSGSADTQYL. DNA of the CDR3: TGTGCCAGTAGTGCCGTGACTAGCGGGAGTGCAGATACGCAGTATCTT.

J is TRBJ1-2 and V is TRBV5-4; D gene uncertain. There are 13 residues in the CDR3. CDR1 SGHNT and CDR2 YYREEE come from the germline V gene (reference sequence). Trimming pared 0 bases from V and 4 bases from J, leaving 7 bases between. CDR3 loop: CASSLDSTYGYTF. In DNA form, the CDR3 reads TGTGCCAGCAGCTTGGACAGCACCTATGGCTACACCTTC. Supplemented by reference TRBV5-4 and TRBJ1-2, the full variable domain reads ETGVTQSPTHLIKTRGQQVTLRCSSQSGHNTVSWYQQALGQGPQFIFQYYREEENGRGNFPPRFSGLQFPNYSSELNVNALELDDSALYLCASSLDSTYGYTFGSGTRLTVV.

The chain combines TRBV5-4 with TRBJ2-5; D may be TRBD1 (5 bases). Germline CDR1 reads SGHNT; CDR2 reads YYREEE (reference sequence). V was cut by 4 bases and J by 7 bases, with 14 bases left in between. CDR3 length: 13 amino acids. CDR3 sequence (DNA): TGTGCCAGCAGCCCCCAGGGATTGGTGACCCAGTACTTC. Translated: CASSPQGLVTQYF.

The rearrangement joins TRBV6-5 to TRBJ1-5; D remains unclear. This CDR3 has 14 residues. V dropped 7 bases and J dropped 6 bases, with 16 bases sitting between them. Germline assignment: CDR1 MNHEY and CDR2 SVGAGI. The CDR3 region is CASTLPGVGQPQHF. The CDR3 nucleotides read TGTGCCAGCACCCTCCCCGGGGTAGGTCAGCCCCAGCATTTT.

The chain combines TRBV11-2 with TRBJ2-5; D may be TRBD2 (6 bases). The CDR3 extends over 16 amino acids. Germline-derived CDR1 and CDR2 are SGHAT and FQNNGV. Trimming shortened V by 7 bases and J by 0 bases, and 18 bases separated the two germline ends. CDR3 region: CASNDGGGRNQETQYF. The CDR3 DNA is TGTGCCAGCAACGATGGGGGTGGGAGGAACCAAGAGACCCAGTACTTC.

This chain joins TRBV7-3 and TRBJ2-7; 8 bases line up with TRBD1. This CDR3 is 14 amino acids long. Germline V gene sequence: CDR1 SGHTA, CDR2 FQGTGA. With V trimmed by 5 bases and J by 3 bases, 6 bases remained unmatched. The CDR3 nucleotides are TGTGCCAGCAGCCCACCCGACAGGGGCTACGAGCAGTACTTC. Translating it yields CASSPPDRGYEQYF.

This clone has a handful of counts. This rearrangement joins TRBV2 to TRBJ2-4, with a tentative D call TRBD2 (6 bases). The CDR3 length is 11 residues. Trimming removed 10 bases from V and 5 bases from J, with 9 bases in between. Germline CDR1 and CDR2: SNHLY and FYNNEI. The CDR3 protein is CATQRENIQYF. The CDR3, as DNA: TGTGCCACCCAGCGGGAAAACATTCAGTACTTC. The full variable domain, in which reference TRBV2 and TRBJ2-4 provide the parts outside the CDR3, is EPEVTQTPSHQVTQMGQEVILRCVPISNHLYFYWYRQILGQKVEFLVSFYNNEISEKSEIFDDQFSVERPDGSNFTLKIRSTKLEDSAMYFCATQRENIQYFGAGTRLSVL.

The table lists this clone with a count of one. The rearrangement joins TRBV4-1 to TRBJ2-5, with 10 bases aligning to TRBD2. After removal of 3 bases from V and 4 bases from J, the junction contained 2 bases not matched to a gene. Germline values: CDR1 MGHRA, CDR2 YSYEKL. The CDR3 length is 14 residues. CDR3 coding DNA: TGCGCCAGCAGCCAGCTAGCGGGGGTAGAGACCCAGTACTTC. It specifies CASSQLAGVETQYF.

CDR3 region: CASSAAGTGAYEQYF. The DNA of the CDR3 is TGTGCCAGCAGTGCTGCCGGGACAGGAGCCTACGAGCAGTACTTC. The chain carries TRBV6-1 and TRBJ2-7, with 8 bases matching TRBD1. CDR1 is MNHNS, CDR2 SASEGT, per germline. The J segment lost 2 bases and the V segment lost 4 bases, leaving 7 bases of the junction unmatched. CDR3 length: 15 amino acids.

The gene calls are TRBV2 and TRBJ1-3; perhaps TRBD1 as D (6 bases). Germline-derived CDR1 and CDR2 are SNHLY and FYNNEI. Trimming cost V 6 bases and J 0 bases, with 12 bases left between them. The CDR3 length is 15 residues. The CDR3 coding sequence is TGTGCCAGCAGCGCCGGACAGAGCTCTGGAAACACCATATATTTT. It specifies CASSAGQSSGNTIYF.

This clone was seen more than once but under ten times. The chain combines TRBV4-3 with TRBJ1-3; D may be TRBD1 (6 bases). CDR1 and CDR2 (germline): LGHNA, YSLEER. The CDR3 is 18 amino acids. V gave up 0 bases and J gave up 4 bases, with 19 bases separating them. The CDR3 sequence: CASSQERGGATSGNTIYF. CDR3 DNA: TGCGCCAGCAGCCAAGAAAGGGGGGGGGCGACTTCGGGAAACACCATATATTTT.

This chain uses TRBV4-3 with TRBJ2-5; D unclear. TRBJ2-7 explains the end of the DNA better; the J call may be wrong. The CDR3 spans 13 residues. Per the germline V gene, CDR1 is LGHNA and CDR2 is YSLEER. The CDR3 spells CASSQDRPYEQYF. The CDR3, as DNA: TGCGCCAGCAGCCAAGATCGTCCGTACGAGCAGTACTTC.

V and J are TRBV5-1 and TRBJ1-6; 8 nucleotides align to TRBD1. The CDR3 extends over 15 amino acids. V trimming: 5 bases; J trimming: 6 bases; junction bases outside the gene matches: 7. Germline-derived CDR1 and CDR2 are SGHRS and YFSETQ. The CDR3 sequence: CASSSGQGGNSPLHF. CDR3 nucleotides: TGCGCCAGCAGTAGTGGACAGGGAGGTAATTCACCCCTCCACTTT.

The chain is built from TRBV6-6 and TRBJ2-5, with a tentative D call TRBD2 (5 bases). Trimming took off 8 bases at V and 8 bases at J, with 12 bases between the two ends. From germline, CDR1 is MNHNY and CDR2 SVGAGI (reference sequence). The CDR3 extends over 11 amino acids. The CDR3 loop reads CASSTRETQYF. The CDR3 DNA sequence: TGTGCCAGCTCAACTCGGGAAACCCAGTACTTC.

For this clone: The sample has other DNA sequences that encode this CDR3 too. The chain joins TRBV27 to TRBJ1-2, with D perhaps TRBD1 (6 bases). Per germline, CDR1 MNHEY and CDR2 SMNVEV (reference sequence). V lost 2 bases and J lost 4, with 11 bases in between. The CDR3 has 14 amino acids. Written as DNA, the CDR3 is TGTGCCAGCAGTTTAGGGGGCCAACCCTATGGCTACACCTTC. Amino acid sequence: CASSLGGQPYGYTF.